Following are 9 T cell receptor beta chains from one sample sequenced in a study of memory CD4+ T cells and cytomegalovirus serostatus. Sequencing used immunoSEQ multiplex PCR; TCRdb keeps in-frame clones, though not all of them. This sample yields roughly 67,000 clones, of which about 76% are seen a single time; approximately 4.8% belongs to the top ten. The sort gate was single viable CD3+CD4+CD8-CD45RO+ cells for memory CD4+ T cells. The sequenced material came from memory CD4+ T cells from blood. All receptors come from an adult in good health and CMV-seropositive.

The J gene is TRBJ2-2, the V gene TRBV4-1; 9 nucleotides line up with TRBD2. Germline trimming cut 4 bases from V and 1 base from J; bases unmatched to any gene: 10. CDR1 and CDR2 from the germline V gene are MGHRA and YSYEKL. The CDR3 has 18 amino acids. CDR3 amino acids: CASSLPSQREENTGELFF. CDR3 in DNA: TGCGCCAGCAGCCTGCCCTCACAGCGGGAGGAGAACACCGGGGAGCTGTTTTTT.

The rearrangement links TRBV4-1 to TRBJ2-2; the D is unclear. From germline, CDR1 is MGHRA and CDR2 YSYEKL. This CDR3 has 15 residues. Trimming cost V 4 bases and J 7 bases, with 16 bases left between them. CDR3 amino acids: CASSPSPLFGGELFF. CDR3 coding DNA: TGCGCCAGCAGCCCGTCCCCCCTATTCGGCGGGGAGCTGTTTTTT.

The chain links TRBV28 to TRBJ1-2; D not certain. Germline CDR1 reads MDHEN; CDR2 reads SYDVKM. This CDR3 is built from 12 residues. Trimming left V 6 bases short and J 1 base short, with 6 bases between. CDR3 loop: CASSLINYGYTF. In DNA form, the CDR3 reads TGTGCCAGCAGCCTTATTAACTATGGCTACACCTTC.

The chain carries TRBV7-2 and TRBJ2-5; 8 bases map to TRBD1. CDR3 length: 14 residues. Trimming took 5 bases from V and 5 from J; bases not matched to a gene: 7. Germline V lookup: CDR1 SGHTA, CDR2 FQGNSA. The CDR3 nucleotides are TGTGCCAGCAGCCCCGGACAGGGTTCGGAGACCCAGTACTTC. Protein: CASSPGQGSETQYF.

The V call is TRBV18, the J call TRBJ1-1, with 8 bases that match TRBD1. V gave up 6 bases and J gave up 4 bases; unmatched junction bases: 19. This CDR3 comprises 18 residues. CDR1 is KGHSH, CDR2 LQKENI, per germline. CDR3 bases: TGTGCCAGCTCCCCGACTTTAGGCAGGGGGCCTCTGAGCACTGAAGCTTTCTTT. This sequence encodes CASSPTLGRGPLSTEAFF. Full variable domain (missing parts from reference TRBV18 and TRBJ1-1): NAGVMQNPRHLVRRRGQEARLRCSPMKGHSHVYWYRQLPEEGLKFMVYLQKENIIDESGMPKERFSAEFPKEGPSILRIQQVVRGDSAAYFCASSPTLGRGPLSTEAFFGQGTRLTVV.

This clone was seen just once. The rearrangement joins TRBV5-1 to TRBJ2-6; perhaps TRBD2 as D (7 bases). This CDR3 has 19 amino acids. CDR1 is SGHRS, CDR2 YFSETQ, per germline. The V gene lost 0 bases and the J gene lost 4 bases, with 20 bases spanning the gap. CDR3 region: CASSLAPIRGGQGANVLTF. Written as DNA, the CDR3 is TGCGCCAGCAGCTTGGCCCCTATTAGGGGGGGGCAAGGGGCCAACGTCCTGACTTTC.

The chain employs TRBV5-1 and TRBJ1-1; TRBD1 agrees at 9 bases. Germline loops: CDR1 SGHRS, CDR2 YFSETQ. Trimming removed 0 bases from V and 11 bases from J; junction bases left unmatched: 5. The CDR3 consists of 13 residues. CDR3 protein: CASSLGQGELAFF. The CDR3, as DNA: TGCGCCAGCAGCTTGGGACAGGGGGAATTGGCTTTCTTT.

The chain is built from TRBV6-1 and TRBJ2-3; TRBD2 matches 11 bases. V lost 7 bases to trimming and J lost 5 bases; unmatched junction nucleotides: 5. This CDR3 region has 14 residues. CDR1 is MNHNS and CDR2 is SASEGT in the germline V gene. The CDR3 loop reads CASKLAGGVDTQYF. The DNA for the CDR3 is TGTGCCAGCAAGCTAGCGGGAGGCGTAGATACGCAGTATTTT.

The rearrangement uses TRBV27 and TRBJ2-7, with D possibly being TRBD1 (5 bases). The CDR3 is made up of 14 amino acids. The V gene lost 3 bases and the J gene lost 0 bases, with 9 bases spanning the gap. Germline V gene sequence: CDR1 MNHEY, CDR2 SMNVEV (reference sequence). CDR3 protein: CASSFSQGSYEQYF. CDR3 DNA: TGTGCCAGCAGTTTTTCGCAGGGCTCCTACGAGCAGTACTTC.